The subject of this entry is one T cell receptor beta chain. The antigen is unknown. These data belong to a study of OX40 agonist ivuxolimab in advanced cancers. Turning to the study itself: Each patient was given ivuxolimab into a vein every 2 weeks, at 0.01 to 10 mg/kg. Notes on the study in general: CD8+ T cells showed, on average, more clonal expansion than CD4+ cells. Some patients who did not respond also had low normalized T-cell clonal expansion.

Germline CDR1 and CDR2: MNHEY and SVGAGI. The CDR3 is made up of 13 amino acids. V lost 6 bases, J lost 8 bases, and 14 bases lay in between. Using immunoSEQ multiplex PCR, the repertoire was profiled, and TCRdb retains in-frame clones only, with some absent. The data hold 75,000 to 90,000 clones, with around nine tenths observed a single time. Samples of blood were obtained at baseline, on cycle 4 day 1, and on cycle 7 day 1. Here the sequenced sample was CD4+ or CD8+ T cells sorted from blood, taken in a trial of the OX40 agonist ivuxolimab. This chain uses TRBV6-5 with TRBJ2-4, with D tentatively TRBD1 or TRBD2 (5 bases each). This TCR came from an adult with an advanced solid tumor such as melanoma, head and neck, liver or kidney cancer. The chain's CDR3 is CASSRLLGDIQYF. As DNA, the CDR3 is TGTGCCAGCAGCCGGCTCCTGGGGGACATTCAGTACTTC.